The 9 T cell receptor beta chains given below trace back to one sample, sequenced in a study of blood T cell repertoires in COVID-19. Some clones are missing from TCRdb's copy, which holds only in-frame ones; the method was immunoSEQ multiplex PCR. The sample has around 420,000 clones, 88% seen once. The source material was PBMCs or T cells enriched from blood (not recorded which). The receptors stem from a woman aged 40 to 50 with acute COVID-19.

This clone was recorded a few times. The chain links TRBV29-1 to TRBJ1-2; 9 positions agree with TRBD1. With V trimmed by 7 bases and J by 8 bases, 8 bases remained unmatched. The CDR3 consists of 12 residues. Germline V lookup: CDR1 SQVTM, CDR2 ANQGSEA. CDR3 protein: CSATGTGLGYTF. For the CDR3, the DNA is TGCAGCGCCACAGGGACAGGGCTAGGCTACACCTTC.

J is TRBJ2-3 and V is TRBV5-1; 7 bases line up with TRBD1. V shed 8 bases, J shed 6 bases, and the junction held 6 bases outside the gene matches. The V gene's germline CDR1 is SGHRS and CDR2 YFSETQ. The CDR3 extends over 12 amino acids. CDR3 residues: CASSQQGDTQYF. CDR3 sequence (DNA): TGCGCCAGTAGCCAACAGGGGGATACGCAGTATTTT. The full variable domain, its missing parts supplied by reference TRBV5-1 and TRBJ2-3, is KAGVTQTPRYLIKTRGQQVTLSCSPISGHRSVSWYQQTPGQGLQFLFEYFSETQRNKGNFPGRFSGRQFSNSRSEMNVSTLELGDSALYLCASSQQGDTQYFGPGTRLTVL.

This chain links TRBV3-1 (or the pseudogene TRBV3-2) with TRBJ1-4; 7 bases map to TRBD1. Germline-derived CDR1 and CDR2 are LGHDT and YNNKEL (reference sequence). The junction had 4 bases not matched to a gene; V was cut back by 2 bases and J by 4 bases. The CDR3 covers 15 residues. Here the CDR3 DNA reads TGTGCCAGCAGCCAAAAGGGACAGTTTAATGAAAAACTGTTTTTT. Protein sequence: CASSQKGQFNEKLFF.

This clone occurred once. The chain uses TRBV11-3 and TRBJ1-1, with 9 bases lining up with TRBD1. The CDR3 loop spans 15 amino acids. From germline, CDR1 is SGHNT and CDR2 YENEEA. Trimming removed 3 bases from V and 5 bases from J; junction bases left unmatched: 7. CDR3 protein: CASSLRGQGLTEAFF. The CDR3 nucleotides are TGTGCCAGCAGCTTGCGAGGACAGGGGTTGACTGAAGCTTTCTTT.

This clone has a handful of counts. This chain links TRBV30 with TRBJ1-6, with 9 bases that match TRBD1. This CDR3 is 13 amino acids long. Germline lookup yields CDR1 GTSNPN and CDR2 SVGIG (reference sequence). The CDR3 nucleotides are TGTGCTCACCAGGGGACAGGGAAGTCACCCCTCCACTTT. Translated, it gives CAHQGTGKSPLHF.

The V call is TRBV5-1, the J call TRBJ1-1; weak D call: TRBD1 (5 bases). Germline CDR1 SGHRS, CDR2 YFSETQ. This CDR3 is built from 15 residues. The germline V and J ends were trimmed by 3 bases and 0 bases, with 12 bases remaining between them. The CDR3: CASSSRGGMNTEAFF. CDR3 bases: TGCGCCAGCAGCTCGAGGGGAGGAATGAACACTGAAGCTTTCTTT.

DNA for the CDR3: TGTGCCAGCTCACCACGGAGGGGCACTGAAGCTTTCTTT. It is translated as CASSPRRGTEAFF. V gene TRBV18 combines with J gene TRBJ1-1, with D perhaps matching TRBD1 (5 bases). With 1 base removed from V and 4 bases from J, the gap between germline ends came to 7 bases. Germline CDR1 KGHSH, CDR2 LQKENI. The CDR3 runs 13 residues.

The chain links TRBV3-1 (or the pseudogene TRBV3-2) to TRBJ1-2; 9 bases fit TRBD1. Losses at the gene ends were 2 bases for V and 0 bases for J; bases not matched to a gene: 16. The CDR3 length is 20 residues. CDR1 LGHDT and CDR2 YNNKEL come from the germline V gene (reference sequence). The CDR3 loop is CASSQPISWTGDPSNYGYTF. CDR3 coding DNA: TGTGCCAGCAGCCAACCAATCTCCTGGACAGGGGACCCTTCTAACTATGGCTACACCTTC.

The chain has TRBV11-2 and TRBJ2-1, with TRBD2 matching 11 bases. This CDR3 region has 16 residues. V shed 5 bases and J 4 bases; nucleotides not matched to a gene: 7. CDR1 and CDR2 (germline): SGHAT, FQNNGV. CDR3 bases: TGTGCCAGCAGCCCACTGACTAGCGGGGCATACAATGAGCAGTTCTTC. It translates to CASSPLTSGAYNEQFF. The full variable domain, completed using reference TRBV11-2 and TRBJ2-1, is EAGVAQSPRYKIIEKRQSVAFWCNPISGHATLYWYQQILGQGPKLLIQFQNNGVVDDSQLPKDRFSAERLKGVDSTLKIQPAKLEDSAVYLCASSPLTSGAYNEQFFGPGTRLTVL.